The rows below give T cell receptor beta chains drawn from one sample of a study of OX40 agonist ivuxolimab in advanced cancers. Here immunoSEQ multiplex PCR was the method, and the copy in TCRdb shows in-frame clones only, minus some. The sample comprises roughly 87,000 clones, roughly nine tenths of which are singletons, and roughly 8.9% rests with the top ten. The starting material was CD4+ or CD8+ T cells sorted from blood, obtained in a trial of the OX40 agonist ivuxolimab. The receptor set was obtained from an adult with an advanced solid tumor such as melanoma, head and neck, liver or kidney cancer. CDR3s include the opening cysteine and the closing phenylalanine or tryptophan. Fields, in order: V gene, clone size, J gene, D gene, CDR3 protein, CDR3 DNA. D genes are given only for firm matches. Clone size is stated in some rows and not others, as once, few, many or a class when expanded.

>TRBV30|-|TRBJ2-4|TRBD2
CAWSELTGTKGDIQYF
TGTGCCTGGAGTGAACTGACCGGGACTAAGGGAGACATTCAGTACTTC
>TRBV6-6|-|TRBJ2-5|-
CASTLTSGGETQYF
TGTGCCAGCACCTTGACGTCGGGTGGAGAGACCCAGTACTTC
>TRBV6-5|-|TRBJ2-4|-
CASHGSKNIQYF
TGTGCCAGCCACGGTTCCAAAAACATTCAGTACTTC
>TRBV7-3|-|TRBJ2-3|-
CASSLRGKSWYF
TGTGCCAGCAGCTTGCGTGGAAAAAGTTGGTATTTT
>TRBV7-9|-|TRBJ2-2|-
CASSEGSGELFF
TGTGCCAGCAGTGAGGGCTCCGGGGAGCTGTTTTTT
>TRBV4-3|-|TRBJ2-3|-
CASSQDGDTTDTQYF
TGCGCCAGCAGCCAAGATGGGGATACCACAGATACGCAGTATTTT
>TRBV6-1|few|TRBJ1-5|TRBD1
CASSERDRGSQPQHF
TGTGCCAGCAGTGAGAGGGACAGGGGGAGTCAGCCCCAGCATTTT
>TRBV4-1|-|TRBJ1-2|-
CASSQDWGWGYTF
TGCGCCAGCAGCCAAGATTGGGGCTGGGGCTACACCTTC
>TRBV29-1|-|TRBJ1-2|TRBD1
CSVRSGTGDYTF
TGCAGCGTTAGGAGTGGGACAGGGGATTACACCTTC
>TRBV4-1|-|TRBJ2-3|-
CASSQDSWGKADTQYF
TGCGCCAGCAGCCAAGATTCGTGGGGGAAGGCAGATACGCAGTATTTT
>TRBV28|-|TRBJ2-7|-
CASSLAGNDYEQYF
TGTGCCAGCAGTTTGGCGGGGAACGACTACGAGCAGTACTTC
>TRBV27|-|TRBJ2-1|TRBD2
CASTTGGGAVNEQFF
TGTGCCAGCACCACCGGCGGGGGGGCGGTAAATGAGCAGTTCTTC
>TRBV28|once|TRBJ2-7|-
CASSSDRDAYEQYF
TGTGCCAGCAGTTCCGACCGGGATGCCTACGAGCAGTACTTC
>TRBV19|once|TRBJ1-4|-
CASMEGGWSWTNEKLFF
TGTGCCAGTATGGAAGGCGGTTGGAGCTGGACTAATGAAAAACTGTTTTTT
>TRBV5-1|few|TRBJ2-1|TRBD2
CASSLLLRAGGDEQFF
TGCGCCAGCAGCTTGCTCTTGAGAGCGGGGGGCGATGAGCAGTTCTTC
>TRBV20-1|-|TRBJ2-1|-
CSARDNEQFF
TGCAGTGCTAGAGATAATGAGCAGTTCTTC
>TRBV9|-|TRBJ1-3|-
CASSVGGTSGNTIYF
TGTGCCAGCAGCGTGGGTGGAACATCTGGAAACACCATATATTTT